This T cell receptor (beta chain) originates from a study of radiation and T cells in renal cell carcinoma. Time point here: baseline pretreatment blood. Treatment in this sample: 15 Gy SBRT to primary tumor, nephrectomy 4 weeks later. The tumor was a clear cell renal cell carcinoma. Measured with immunoSEQ multiplex PCR; TCRdb has only the in-frame clones, and not every one. Of 110,000 to 150,000 clones listed, over 80% are singletons. Per germline, CDR1 SGDLS and CDR2 YYNGEE. The germline V and J ends were trimmed by 0 bases and 3 bases, with 13 bases remaining between them. The length of the CDR3 is 15 residues.

The rearrangement uses TRBV9 and TRBJ2-7, with a tentative D call TRBD2 (6 bases). The material was blood, obtained from a patient whose treatment included radiotherapy and nephrectomy. The source is a woman aged 45-59 years with renal cell carcinoma. CDR3 residues: CASSVAGEGSYEQYF. DNA of the CDR3: TGTGCCAGCAGCGTAGCGGGAGAGGGGAGCTACGAGCAGTACTTC.